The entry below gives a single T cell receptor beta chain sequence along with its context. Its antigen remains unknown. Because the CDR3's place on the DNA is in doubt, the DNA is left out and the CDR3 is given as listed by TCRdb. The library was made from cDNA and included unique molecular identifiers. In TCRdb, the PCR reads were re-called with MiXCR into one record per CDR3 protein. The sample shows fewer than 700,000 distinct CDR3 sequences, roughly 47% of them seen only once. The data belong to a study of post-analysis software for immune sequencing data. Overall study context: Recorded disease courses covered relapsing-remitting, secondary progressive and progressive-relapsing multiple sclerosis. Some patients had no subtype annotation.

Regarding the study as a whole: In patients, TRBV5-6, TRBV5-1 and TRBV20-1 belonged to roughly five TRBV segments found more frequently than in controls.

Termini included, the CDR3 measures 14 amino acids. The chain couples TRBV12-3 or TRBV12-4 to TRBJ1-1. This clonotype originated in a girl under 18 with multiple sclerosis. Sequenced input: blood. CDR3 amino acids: CASSSSAVNTEAFF.